This TCR beta chain was obtained from a study of blood T cell repertoires in COVID-19. Germline CDR1 SGHTA, CDR2 FQGNSA. J was trimmed by 3 bases and V by 4 bases; bases with no gene match: 8. CDR3 length: 16 amino acids. The method was immunoSEQ multiplex PCR; TCRdb's version includes in-frame clones alone and lacks a portion of them. The table records 37,000 or so clones, roughly 89% of them present only once. The V and J genes are TRBV7-2 and TRBJ2-3, with TRBD2 identical over 9 bases. Material: peripheral blood. The sequence was collected from a human donor in a cohort sampled during active COVID-19. The CDR3 region has the DNA TGTGCCAGCAGCTCGAGAAGACTAGCGGTTACAGATACGCAGTATTTT. Translating it yields CASSSRRLAVTDTQYF.